A single sample gave rise to the 19 T cell receptor beta chains below, sequenced in a study of cytomegalovirus exposure and HLA in healthy donors. The data were produced by immunoSEQ multiplex PCR, yet TCRdb's version contains in-frame clones alone and is incomplete. Of fewer than 350,000 clones in the sample, 85% to 90% are singletons; the top ten hold about 0.85%. Sample: PBMCs. The receptors come from a woman between 18 and 30 years old in good health and CMV-seronegative.

This rearrangement joins TRBV18 to TRBJ1-6, with D unclear. Germline-derived CDR1 and CDR2 are KGHSH and LQKENI. The CDR3 sequence is 16 residues long. The germline V and J ends were trimmed by 1 base and 5 bases, with 12 bases remaining between them. CDR3 nucleotide sequence: TGTGCCAGCTCACCACGCGGTCTGGCGAATAATTCACCCCTCCACTTT. It translates to CASSPRGLANNSPLHF. Supplemented by reference TRBV18 and TRBJ1-6, the full variable domain reads NAGVMQNPRHLVRRRGQEARLRCSPMKGHSHVYWYRQLPEEGLKFMVYLQKENIIDESGMPKERFSAEFPKEGPSILRIQQVVRGDSAAYFCASSPRGLANNSPLHFGNGTRLTVT.

This clone was detected only once. The chain links TRBV11-3 to TRBJ1-2; 10 nucleotides match TRBD1. Trimming cost V 5 bases and J 6 bases; bases outside gene matches: 3. This CDR3 is 13 amino acids long. The V gene's germline CDR1 is SGHNT and CDR2 YENEEA. CDR3 in amino acids: CASSHGTGDGYTF. In DNA form, the CDR3 reads TGTGCCAGCAGCCACGGGACAGGGGATGGCTACACCTTC.

The rearrangement uses TRBV2 and TRBJ2-1; D call uncertain. Germline loops: CDR1 SNHLY, CDR2 FYNNEI. The CDR3 sequence is 13 residues long. Between the trimmed V and J ends, which lost 8 bases and 10 bases, there was a span of 18 bases. CDR3 coding DNA: TGTGCCAGCTGTTTGGCCCCTGATCTGGAGCAGTTCTTC. Translating gives CASCLAPDLEQFF.

The rearrangement joins TRBV5-4 to TRBJ2-2, with D tentatively TRBD1 (5 bases). Deletions cut 4 bases from V and 4 bases from J, with 11 bases between. The CDR3 is 14 residues long. Germline V lookup: CDR1 SGHNT, CDR2 YYREEE (reference sequence). As DNA, the CDR3 is TGTGCCAGCAGCCTTTATACAGGCACCGGGGAGCTGTTTTTT. It specifies CASSLYTGTGELFF.

This sequence joins TRBV13 and TRBJ2-2; 7 nucleotides match TRBD2. The CDR3 extends over 15 amino acids. Trimming cost V 4 bases and J 3 bases; bases outside gene matches: 5. Germline loops: CDR1 PRHDT, CDR2 FYEKMQ (reference sequence). Here the CDR3 reads CASSSGRAYTGELFF. The CDR3 bases are TGTGCCAGCAGCTCTGGGAGGGCTTACACCGGGGAGCTGTTTTTT. The full variable domain, in which reference TRBV13 and TRBJ2-2 provide the parts outside the CDR3, is AAGVIQSPRHLIKEKRETATLKCYPIPRHDTVYWYQQGPGQDPQFLISFYEKMQSDKGSIPDRFSAQQFSDYHSELNMSSLELGDSALYFCASSSGRAYTGELFFGEGSRLTVL.

The genes are TRBV27 and TRBJ1-1, with TRBD1 matching 7 bases. The CDR3 is made up of 14 amino acids. Germline V gene sequence: CDR1 MNHEY, CDR2 SMNVEV (reference sequence). J gave up 0 bases and V 5 bases, and 3 bases lay outside the gene matches. The CDR3 coding sequence is TGTGCCAGCAGTCCAGGGGGGTTGAACACTGAAGCTTTCTTT. Its protein is CASSPGGLNTEAFF.

The chain has TRBV19 and TRBJ2-2; 11 bases match TRBD2. The J segment lost 5 bases and the V segment lost 6 bases, leaving 5 bases of the junction unmatched. In germline, CDR1 is LNHDA, CDR2 SQIVND (reference sequence). The CDR3 loop spans 15 amino acids. The CDR3 DNA reads TGTGCCAGTAGCAGACTAGCGGGAACTACCGGGGAGCTGTTTTTT. This translates into CASSRLAGTTGELFF.

V gene TRBV6-1 combines with J gene TRBJ1-1, with a possible D match to TRBD1 (6 bases). CDR1 is MNHNS and CDR2 is SASEGT in the germline V gene. The CDR3 runs 15 residues. The V end was cut by 7 bases, the J end by 5 bases, with 20 bases between. In DNA form, the CDR3 reads TGTGCCAGCACCAACCGGGCTGGGGGCCGGACTGAAGCTTTCTTT. This sequence encodes CASTNRAGGRTEAFF.

This chain's CDR3 is CASSLRQANTEAFF. Here the CDR3 DNA reads TGTGCCAGCAGTCTCCGACAGGCGAACACTGAAGCTTTCTTT. The chain couples TRBV28 to TRBJ1-1; TRBD1 might be the D (6 bases). Between the trimmed V and J ends, which lost 5 bases and 1 base, there was a span of 11 bases. The CDR3 loop spans 14 amino acids. Germline CDR1 and CDR2: MDHEN and SYDVKM. The whole variable domain, filled in from reference TRBV28 and TRBJ1-1, reads DVKVTQSSRYLVKRTGEKVFLECVQDMDHENMFWYRQDPGLGLRLIYFSYDVKMKEKGDIPEGYSVSREKKERFSLILESASTNQTSMYLCASSLRQANTEAFFGQGTRLTVV.

V gene TRBV6-6 combines with J gene TRBJ1-5, with D possibly TRBD1 on 6 matching bases. This CDR3 is built from 16 residues. The V and J ends lost 2 bases and 6 bases respectively, with 17 bases between them. Germline-derived CDR1 and CDR2 are MNHNY and SVGAGI (reference sequence). This CDR3 reads CASSYPRVGAVQPQHF. The CDR3 bases are TGTGCCAGCAGTTACCCCCGGGTGGGGGCGGTTCAGCCCCAGCATTTT.

This rearrangement joins TRBV9 to TRBJ2-7, with 8 bases identical to TRBD2. There are 13 residues in the CDR3. V shed 5 bases, J shed 7 bases, and the junction held 8 bases outside the gene matches. Germline CDR1 SGDLS, CDR2 YYNGEE. In DNA, the CDR3 is TGTGCCAGCAGTGACGGGGGGGCAGGGGAGCAGTACTTC. Translating it yields CASSDGGAGEQYF.

This clone was seen a single time. The genes are TRBV5-6 and TRBJ1-1; D call uncertain. This CDR3 contains 15 residues. V was trimmed by 4 bases and J by 1 base, leaving 14 bases between them. Germline V gene sequence: CDR1 SGHDT, CDR2 YYEEEE. CDR3 bases: TGTGCCAGCAGCAGACCGGGGATTCAGAACACTGAAGCTTTCTTT. Its translation: CASSRPGIQNTEAFF.

The genes are TRBV10-1 and TRBJ2-7; TRBD2 aligns across 9 bases. Trimming at V came to 3 bases and at J to 4 bases, leaving 7 bases not matched to a gene. This CDR3 is 15 amino acids long. Germline V lookup: CDR1 WNHNN, CDR2 SYGVQD (reference sequence). The CDR3 region has the DNA TGCGCCAGCAGTGATCGGGCTAGCGGGATTTACGAGCAGTACTTC. Translation gives CASSDRASGIYEQYF.

This clone was seen a few times. This chain uses TRBV30 with TRBJ1-1, with 8 positions matching TRBD1. J was trimmed by 1 base and V by 2 bases; bases with no gene match: 6. Germline loops: CDR1 GTSNPN, CDR2 SVGIG (reference sequence). The CDR3 covers 15 residues. In DNA, the CDR3 is TGTGCCTGGAGTCTGACAGGGGAAAGGAACACTGAAGCTTTCTTT. It codes for CAWSLTGERNTEAFF.

This clone has more than one count but fewer than ten. The chain is built from TRBV30 and TRBJ2-7; tentatively, D is TRBD1 (5 bases). The ends were cut back, 3 bases at V and 1 base at J, with 7 bases in the middle. The CDR3 is 12 residues long. Germline V gene lookup returns CDR1 GTSNPN and CDR2 SVGIG (reference sequence). DNA of the CDR3: TGTGCCTGGAGGGCAGGGTCCTACGAGCAGTACTTC. Translated, it gives CAWRAGSYEQYF.

The chain couples TRBV2 to TRBJ1-1, with 7 bases that match TRBD1. The V segment lost 1 base and the J segment 5 bases; nucleotides outside the gene matches: 4. CDR3 size: 14 residues. Germline-derived CDR1 and CDR2 are SNHLY and FYNNEI. The CDR3 region has the DNA TGTGCCAGCAGTGAAGGTAGGGGGCGGACTGAAGCTTTCTTT. It yields the protein CASSEGRGRTEAFF. Full variable domain (rest looked up from reference TRBV2 and TRBJ1-1): EPEVTQTPSHQVTQMGQEVILRCVPISNHLYFYWYRQILGQKVEFLVSFYNNEISEKSEIFDDQFSVERPDGSNFTLKIRSTKLEDSAMYFCASSEGRGRTEAFFGQGTRLTVV.

V is TRBV5-1 and J is TRBJ2-7, with 8 bases lining up with TRBD2. The germline V gene encodes CDR1 SGHRS and CDR2 YFSETQ. This CDR3 has 15 amino acids. After removal of 2 bases from V and 6 bases from J, the junction contained 10 bases not matched to a gene. CDR3 sequence (DNA): TGCGCCAGCAGCTTTGGACTAGCAGTCGATTTCGAGCAGTACTTC. The encoded protein is CASSFGLAVDFEQYF.

This chain joins TRBV25-1 and TRBJ1-1, with D maybe TRBD1 (6 bases). The ends were cut back, 4 bases at V and 6 bases at J, with 12 bases in the middle. The CDR3 runs to 13 residues. The germline V gene has CDR1 MGHDK and CDR2 SYGVNS. CDR3 coding DNA: TGTGCCAGCAGTGCATCAGGGGATCCTGAAGCTTTCTTT. Its translation: CASSASGDPEAFF.

In regard to this clone: This specimen includes other DNA sequences encoding the same CDR3. The rearrangement joins TRBV7-2 to TRBJ2-7; D is undetermined. The germline gives CDR1 SGHTA, CDR2 FQGNSA. V shed 5 bases and J shed 2 bases, with 4 bases lying between them. This CDR3 has 11 amino acids. The CDR3 loop reads CASSLTYEQYF. CDR3 coding DNA: TGTGCCAGCAGCCTTACCTACGAGCAGTACTTC.